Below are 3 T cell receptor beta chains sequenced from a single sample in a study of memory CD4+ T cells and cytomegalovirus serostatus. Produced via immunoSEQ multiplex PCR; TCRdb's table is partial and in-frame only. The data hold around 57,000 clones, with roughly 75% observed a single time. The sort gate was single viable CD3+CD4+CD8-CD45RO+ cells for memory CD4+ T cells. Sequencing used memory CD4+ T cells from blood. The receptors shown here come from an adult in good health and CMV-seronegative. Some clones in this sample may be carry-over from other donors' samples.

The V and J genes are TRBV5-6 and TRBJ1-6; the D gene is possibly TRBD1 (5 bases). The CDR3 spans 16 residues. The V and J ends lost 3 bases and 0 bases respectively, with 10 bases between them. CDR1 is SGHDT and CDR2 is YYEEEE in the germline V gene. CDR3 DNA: TGTGCCAGCAGCTCCCCCGGGGGCTCCTATAATTCACCCCTCCACTTT. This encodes CASSSPGGSYNSPLHF.

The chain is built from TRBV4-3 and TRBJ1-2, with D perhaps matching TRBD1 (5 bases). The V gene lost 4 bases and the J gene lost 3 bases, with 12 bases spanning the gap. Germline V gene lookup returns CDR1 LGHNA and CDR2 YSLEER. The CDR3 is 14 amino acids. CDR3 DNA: TGCGCCAGCAGCCCCCGTATCAGGGACTATGGCTACACCTTC. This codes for CASSPRIRDYGYTF.

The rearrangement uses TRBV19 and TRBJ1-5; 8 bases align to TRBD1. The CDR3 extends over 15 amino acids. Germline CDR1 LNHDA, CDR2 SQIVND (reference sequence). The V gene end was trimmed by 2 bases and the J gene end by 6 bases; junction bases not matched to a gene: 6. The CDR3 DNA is TGTGCCAGTAGTATAATGGCAGGGGGCAGTCAGCCCCAGCATTTT. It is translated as CASSIMAGGSQPQHF.